The rows below give T cell receptor beta chains drawn from one sample of a study of blood T cell repertoires in COVID-19. The table came from immunoSEQ multiplex PCR; TCRdb's copy has only in-frame clones and leaves some out. Of under 200,000 clones in the sample, about 80% were seen once. Material: PBMCs or T cells enriched from blood (not recorded which). Receptor source: a woman aged 60-70 years with acute COVID-19. Both conserved end residues are trimmed from each CDR3. The size entry is marked missing in some rows and otherwise reads once, few, many or a size class.

J: TRBJ2-1; size: NA; V: TRBV3-1/TRBV3-2; CDR3: ASSLSPGGSYNEQF
J: TRBJ2-7; size: NA; V: TRBV6-5; CDR3: ATRSAYEQY
J: TRBJ2-1; size: NA; V: TRBV19; CDR3: ASTLDSYNEQF
J: TRBJ2-3; size: NA; V: TRBV3-1/TRBV3-2; CDR3: ASSPPGLAGSPGTQY
J: TRBJ1-3; size: NA; V: TRBV13; CDR3: ASSTRTGEGIGSGNTIY
J: TRBJ2-4; size: NA; V: TRBV28; CDR3: ASSFPGTPSAIQY
J: TRBJ2-7; size: NA; V: TRBV7-2; CDR3: ASSRRGAGLTYEQY
J: TRBJ2-5; size: NA; V: TRBV27; CDR3: ASSYGREGRGETQY
J: TRBJ2-2; size: NA; V: TRBV11-3; CDR3: ASSLGVASGGPGELF
J: TRBJ2-1; size: NA; V: TRBV5-1; CDR3: ASSLLQGEQF
J: TRBJ1-2; size: NA; V: TRBV28; CDR3: ASSLQGAPYGYT
J: TRBJ2-2; size: NA; V: TRBV4-1; CDR3: ASSLGQGGNTGELF
J: TRBJ2-1; size: once; V: TRBV5-3; CDR3: ARSLEAGDYEQF
J: TRBJ1-1; size: many; V: TRBV5-4; CDR3: ASRRDRANTEAF
J: TRBJ2-3; size: once; V: TRBV5-4; CDR3: ASTITSGGTDTQY
J: TRBJ1-5; size: NA; V: TRBV11-3; CDR3: ASSPDTYYSNQPQH
J: TRBJ2-1; size: NA; V: TRBV5-6; CDR3: ASSLWTGPSSYNEQF
J: TRBJ1-2; size: NA; V: TRBV9; CDR3: ASSPGGGRGNYGYT
J: TRBJ1-5; size: once; V: TRBV6-4; CDR3: ASSSPGGRYQPQH
J: TRBJ2-5; size: NA; V: TRBV2; CDR3: ASSLQGGQYQETQY
J: TRBJ1-1; size: NA; V: TRBV5-4; CDR3: ASSLGWGGMNTEAF
J: TRBJ2-2; size: NA; V: TRBV18; CDR3: ASSPNDNQGTGELF
J: TRBJ1-2; size: NA; V: TRBV2; CDR3: ASSDTNGYT
J: TRBJ1-2; size: NA; V: TRBV6-5; CDR3: ASSYVRGYGYT
J: TRBJ1-1; size: once; V: TRBV14; CDR3: ASSHGQLIMNTEAF
J: TRBJ2-3; size: few; V: TRBV14; CDR3: ASSQDRGRGKDTQY
J: TRBJ2-6; size: NA; V: TRBV29-1; CDR3: SVGIGGSRANVLT